This TCR beta chain appears in the sequencing data of a study of shared clonotypes between healthy human individuals. Study as a whole: CD4 naive cells filled three plates per donor, CD4 memory three, CD8 naive two and CD8 memory one.

Study-wide points: Naive CD4 clonotype sharing across a few donors was approximately 5%.

The CDR3 is made up of 14 amino acids. The germline V gene has CDR1 SQVTM and CDR2 ANQGSEA. Remarks on this clone: Its antigen remains unidentified.

Deep-level settings were used for running the assay. Method: immunoSEQ multiplex PCR; TCRdb's copy keeps in-frame clones and lacks some. The top ten clones hold around 1.7% of a sample with about 2.2 million clones, around 93% of them seen once. CD8 cells regarded as naive lacked CD45RO, were positively chosen for CCR7, and omitted terminally differentiated effector memory CD45RA+ cells. This chain uses TRBV29-1 with TRBJ2-5, with D possibly called TRBD1 or TRBD2 (6 bases each). Sequencing was performed on naive CD8+ T cells from PBMCs. The receptor was isolated from a man aged 18 to 29 in good health. Some clones in this sample may be carry-over from other donors' samples. CDR3 DNA: TGCATCCCGACCGGGGGCAGGGAAAAAGAGACCCAGTACTTC. This codes for CIPTGGREKETQYF. The full variable domain, its missing parts supplied by reference TRBV29-1 and TRBJ2-5, is SAVISQKPSRDICQRGTSLTIQCQVDSQVTMMFWYRQQPGQSLTLIATANQGSEATYESGFVIDKFPISRPNLTFSTLTVSNMSPEDSSIYLCIPTGGREKETQYFGPGTRLLVL.